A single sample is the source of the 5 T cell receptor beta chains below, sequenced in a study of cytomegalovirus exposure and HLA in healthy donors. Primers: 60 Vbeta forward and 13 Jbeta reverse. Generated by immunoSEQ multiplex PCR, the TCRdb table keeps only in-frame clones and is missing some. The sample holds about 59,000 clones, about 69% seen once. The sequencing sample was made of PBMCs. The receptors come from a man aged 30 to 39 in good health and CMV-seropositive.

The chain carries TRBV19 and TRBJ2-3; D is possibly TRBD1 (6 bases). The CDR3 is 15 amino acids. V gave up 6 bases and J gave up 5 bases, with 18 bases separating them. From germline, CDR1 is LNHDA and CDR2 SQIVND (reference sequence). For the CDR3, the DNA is TGTGCCAGTAGCCCCAGGGGCACCGCGGGAGATACGCAGTATTTT. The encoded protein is CASSPRGTAGDTQYF.

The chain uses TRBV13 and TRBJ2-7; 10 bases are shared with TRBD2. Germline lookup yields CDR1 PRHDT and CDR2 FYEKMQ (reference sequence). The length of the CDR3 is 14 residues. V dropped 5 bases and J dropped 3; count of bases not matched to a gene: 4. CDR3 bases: TGTGCCAGCAGCCTAGCGGGAGTCCTCTACGAGCAGTACTTC. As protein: CASSLAGVLYEQYF. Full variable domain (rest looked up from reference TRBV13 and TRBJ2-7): AAGVIQSPRHLIKEKRETATLKCYPIPRHDTVYWYQQGPGQDPQFLISFYEKMQSDKGSIPDRFSAQQFSDYHSELNMSSLELGDSALYFCASSLAGVLYEQYFGPGTRLTVT.

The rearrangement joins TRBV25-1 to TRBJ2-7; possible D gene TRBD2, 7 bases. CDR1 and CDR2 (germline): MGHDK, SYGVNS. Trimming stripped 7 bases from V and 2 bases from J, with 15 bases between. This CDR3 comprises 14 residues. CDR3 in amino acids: CASTRGAGPYEQYF. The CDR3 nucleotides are TGTGCCAGCACCCGGGGGGCAGGGCCCTACGAGCAGTACTTC.

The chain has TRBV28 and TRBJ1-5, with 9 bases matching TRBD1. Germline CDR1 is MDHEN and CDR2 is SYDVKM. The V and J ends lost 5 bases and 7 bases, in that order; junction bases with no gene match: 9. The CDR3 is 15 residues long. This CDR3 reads CASSTLTGGGQPQHF. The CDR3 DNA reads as TGTGCCAGCAGTACTTTGACAGGGGGGGGCCAGCCCCAGCATTTT.

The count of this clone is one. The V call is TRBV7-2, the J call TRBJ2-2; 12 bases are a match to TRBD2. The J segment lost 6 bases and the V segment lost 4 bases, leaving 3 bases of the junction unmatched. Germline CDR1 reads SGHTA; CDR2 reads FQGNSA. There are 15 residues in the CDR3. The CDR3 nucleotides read TGTGCCAGCAGCTCCACTAGCGGGGGGCCCGGGGAGCTGTTTTTT. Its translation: CASSSTSGGPGELFF.